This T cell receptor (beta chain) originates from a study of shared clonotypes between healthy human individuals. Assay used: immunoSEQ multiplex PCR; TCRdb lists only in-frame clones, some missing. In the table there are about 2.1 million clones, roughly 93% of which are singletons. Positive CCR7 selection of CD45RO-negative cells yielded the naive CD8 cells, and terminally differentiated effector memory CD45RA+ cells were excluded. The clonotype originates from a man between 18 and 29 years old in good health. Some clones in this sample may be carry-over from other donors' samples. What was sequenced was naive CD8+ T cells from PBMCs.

The CDR3 here is CASSTPTGGTEAFF. Here the CDR3 DNA reads TGTGCCAGCAGCACCCCGACAGGGGGCACTGAAGCTTTCTTT. The V and J genes are TRBV7-9 and TRBJ1-1; 9 bases map to TRBD1. This CDR3 region has 14 residues. J lost 4 bases, V lost 5 bases, and 5 bases had no gene match. Germline V gene sequence: CDR1 SEHNR, CDR2 FQNEAQ (reference sequence).